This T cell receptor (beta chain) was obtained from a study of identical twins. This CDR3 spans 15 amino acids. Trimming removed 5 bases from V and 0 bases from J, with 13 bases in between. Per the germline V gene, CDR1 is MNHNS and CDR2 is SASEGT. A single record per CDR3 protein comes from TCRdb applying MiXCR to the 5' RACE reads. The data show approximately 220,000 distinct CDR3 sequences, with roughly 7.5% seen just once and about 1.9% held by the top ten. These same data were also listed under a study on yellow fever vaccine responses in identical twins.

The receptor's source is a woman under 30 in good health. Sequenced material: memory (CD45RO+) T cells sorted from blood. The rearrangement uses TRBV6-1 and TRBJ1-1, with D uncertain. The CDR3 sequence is CASSRAEGMNTEAFF. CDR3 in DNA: TGTGCCAGCAGTCGGGCGGAGGGTATGAACACTGAAGCTTTCTTT.